This T cell receptor (beta chain) was found in a study of T cell repertoires in cytomegalovirus infection. Overall study: Indications of both CMV infection and matching HLA type were provided by public TCR beta signatures.

Per the germline V gene, CDR1 is SEHNR and CDR2 is FQNEAQ (reference sequence). CDR3 length: 13 amino acids. V dropped 1 base and J dropped 15 bases, with 13 bases sitting between them. Each CDR3 protein gets one entry after TCRdb re-called the reads with MiXCR. Of approximately 990,000 distinct CDR3 sequences listed, around 32% were seen once; the top ten hold over 10%. With regard to this clonotype: Its antigen remains unidentified.

The sequences come from cultured CD8+ T cells from PBMCs, collected from culture after CMV antigen stimulation. This sequence was found in a human donor in good health (CMV status not recorded). Some clones in this sample may be carry-over from other donors' samples. This chain connects TRBV7-9 to TRBJ1-6; no reliable D call. The CDR3, as DNA: TGTGCCAGCAGCTTAGTTGGGCATCTGGACCTCCACTTT. This sequence encodes CASSLVGHLDLHF.